The rows below give T cell receptor beta chains drawn from one sample of a study of T-cell reconstitution after alpha-beta-depleted transplantation in children. Each CDR3 protein is one row after TCRdb ran MiXCR on the PCR reads. The sample includes approximately 50,000 distinct CDR3 sequences, less than 6% of them seen just once. This material consisted of PBMCs, mostly from graft donor cells, taken 60 days after TCRalphabeta/CD19-depleted stem cell transplant. These receptors were collected from a female patient aged 2-15 years who had a stem cell transplant for aplastic anemia, so the T cells may come from the graft donor. Both conserved end residues are trimmed from each CDR3. The order of the fields is V gene, clone size, J gene, CDR3 protein. Rows give clone size only sometimes, using once, few, many, or a class for an expanded clone.

TRBV28	many	TRBJ1-2	ASSFNGVNYGYT
TRBV5-5	many	TRBJ1-1	ASSLPYGTPGTEAF
TRBV7-6	many	TRBJ2-1	ASSPRWSSGGYNEQF
TRBV7-7	many	TRBJ2-5	ASSSTGGNEETQY
TRBV5-1	many	TRBJ2-1	ASSSDGQGLHEQF
TRBV7-3	many	TRBJ1-1	ASSLNGGRRNTEAF
TRBV12-3/TRBV12-4	many	TRBJ2-3	ASTLLTDTQY
TRBV20-1	many	TRBJ1-1	SASWTGGRTEAF
TRBV28	many	TRBJ1-2	ASRYRDYYGYT
TRBV24-1	many	TRBJ2-3	ATSDPDSRVVDTQY
TRBV4-3	many	TRBJ2-3	ASSQGFRGVTDTQY
TRBV27	many	TRBJ2-7	ASSPYRGGSYEQY
TRBV27	few	TRBJ1-3	ASTLSRLLLGNTIY
TRBV6-1	many	TRBJ1-5	ASSAEVSNQPQH
TRBV20-1	many	TRBJ1-6	SARPNRGRLNSPLH
TRBV28	many	TRBJ2-7	ASSLSTSGSLASYEQY
TRBV7-9	many	TRBJ1-2	ASSHPTGGVGYT
TRBV5-1	many	TRBJ2-1	ASSTSGYNEQF
TRBV5-1	many	TRBJ2-5	ASSFSSQRRTNLKTQY
TRBV29-1	.	TRBJ2-5	SVESTGLAGPRQETQY
TRBV20-1	few	TRBJ2-7	SASSGRTYYEQY
TRBV20-1	many	TRBJ2-7	SAEGKIRTAAYEQY
TRBV2	.	TRBJ1-2	ASSEAPTSYGYT
TRBV20-1	many	TRBJ1-2	SARADPIYGYT
TRBV9	many	TRBJ1-1	ASSVAGTGGNTEAF
TRBV5-5	many	TRBJ2-3	ASSLEAVSDTQY
TRBV30	.	TRBJ1-6	AWSVPDRDSPLH
TRBV5-6	many	TRBJ2-2	ASSSGTPPRTGELF
TRBV3-1	many	TRBJ2-6	ASSLRSGSGANVLT
TRBV19	.	TRBJ2-3	ASTEGDTQY
TRBV29-1	many	TRBJ2-5	SVAPAGVGTQY
TRBV10-3	many	TRBJ2-1	AINSGGAYNEQF
TRBV3-1	many	TRBJ2-7	ASSQSVTGGREQY
TRBV20-1	many	TRBJ1-6	SARVQAYNSPLH
TRBV5-1	many	TRBJ2-5	ASSLAGLGETQY
TRBV7-9	many	TRBJ2-7	ASSLVVQGGHEQY
TRBV19	.	TRBJ2-3	ASSPAGAATDTQY